This TCR beta chain originates from a study of cytomegalovirus exposure and HLA in healthy donors. Study-level results: The study dropped some indistinguishable V segments, TRBV6-2 and TRBV6-3 among them. For TCR beta chains, V- and J-gene trimming was later linked to a missense DCLRE1C variant. Common viral pathogens (according to a later analysis) appeared linked to several of the most significant clusters. The dataset shows that most TCR sequences were rare, while some public TCRs occurred in many donors.

To note about this clone: Its target is not known.

The CDR3 extends over 16 amino acids. V dropped 3 bases and J dropped 5; count of bases not matched to a gene: 9. The germline gives CDR1 SNHLY, CDR2 FYNNEI. Amplification used 60 Vbeta primers and 13 Jbeta primers. Sequencing used immunoSEQ multiplex PCR; TCRdb keeps in-frame clones, though not all of them. The table has 100,000 to 150,000 clones, approximately 82% seen once. The clonotype was recovered from a female donor in good health and CMV-seronegative. The rearrangement joins TRBV2 to TRBJ2-5; 10 positions match TRBD1. The sequenced material came from PBMCs. DNA of the CDR3: TGTGCCAGCAGTGACCGGCGGGACAGGGGAAAGGAGACCCAGTACTTC. It specifies CASSDRRDRGKETQYF.